The rows below give T cell receptor beta chains drawn from one sample of a study of early T cells in non-severe SARS-CoV-2 infection. One entry per CDR3 protein results from TCRdb running MiXCR on the 5' RACE reads. Of 54,000 or so distinct CDR3 sequences listed, 5.5% to 6.5% were seen once; the top ten hold under 8%. Input material: whole blood. All receptors derive from an adult who was a healthcare worker with PCR-confirmed SARS-CoV-2 infection or an uninfected control (not recorded which). Each CDR3 is given with its conserved first and last residue. D genes are given only for firm matches. Clone size is not always given. Where it is, it says once, few, many or a class for expanded clones.

j_call d_call v_call clone_size cdr3_aa cdr3_nt
TRBJ2-7 NA TRBV6-6 NA CASGTLSYEQYF TGTGCCAGCGGGACACTCTCCTACGAGCAGTATTTC
TRBJ2-5 TRBD2 TRBV7-2 many CASSLAGTSGGAQETQYF TGTGCCAGCAGCTTAGCGGGAACTAGCGGGGGGGCCCAGGAGACCCAGTACTTC
TRBJ1-3 NA TRBV5-1 many CASQISSGNTIYF TGCGCCAGTCAGATTTCCTCTGGAAACACCATATATTTT
TRBJ2-1 TRBD2 TRBV20-1 many CSARGRLAGANEQFF TGCAGTGCTAGAGGACGACTAGCGGGGGCAAATGAGCAGTTCTTC
TRBJ2-7 NA TRBV7-9 many CASTTARANEQYF TGTGCCAGCACCACAGCCAGGGCAAACGAGCAGTACTTC
TRBJ1-3 NA TRBV5-1 many CASSLGISGNTIYF TGCGCCAGCAGCTTGGGCATTTCAGGAAACACCATATATTTT
TRBJ2-5 NA TRBV4-1 many CASSQDSGPGETQYF TGCGCCAGCAGCCAAGATTCCGGGCCGGGAGAGACCCAGTACTTC
TRBJ2-1 NA TRBV4-1 NA CASSLTPRDEQFF TGCGCCAGCAGCCTCACTCCTAGGGATGAGCAGTTCTTC
TRBJ2-3 TRBD1 TRBV5-6 many CASSIYRGPSTDTQYF TGTGCCAGCAGCATCTACAGGGGGCCGAGCACAGATACGCAGTATTTT
TRBJ2-7 TRBD1 TRBV27 many CATKITGTAYEQYF TGTGCCACCAAGATCACCGGGACAGCCTACGAGCAGTACTTC
TRBJ2-2 NA TRBV7-2 many CASSTYTGELFF TGTGCCAGCAGCACATACACCGGGGAGCTGTTTTTT
TRBJ1-3 NA TRBV27 NA CASSSTGLGNTIYF TGTGCCAGCAGTTCCACAGGGCTTGGAAACACCATATATTTT
TRBJ2-7 NA TRBV4-2 few CASSQDSGEWVEQYF TGTGCCAGCAGCCAAGATTCAGGGGAATGGGTCGAGCAGTACTTC
TRBJ2-3 NA TRBV12-5 NA CASGLTDTQYF TGTGCTAGTGGTCTCACAGATACGCAGTATTTT
TRBJ2-5 TRBD1 TRBV29-1 many CSVAGQGIKTQYF TGCAGCGTGGCGGGACAGGGGATCAAGACCCAGTACTTC
TRBJ2-1 TRBD2 TRBV6-2/TRBV6-3 NA CASSYTSGRSSYNEQFF TGTGCCAGCAGTTATACTAGCGGGAGGAGCTCCTACAATGAGCAGTTCTTC
TRBJ2-7 NA TRBV29-1 many CSVLMGPYEQYF TGCAGCGTCTTAATGGGCCCCTACGAGCAGTACTTC
TRBJ2-4 NA TRBV5-5 NA CASSIQAKNIQYF TGTGCCAGCTCAATTCAGGCCAAAAACATTCAGTACTTC
TRBJ1-1 NA TRBV5-1 many CASSQRDTEAFF TGCGCCAGCAGCCAACGTGACACTGAAGCTTTCTTT
TRBJ2-7 NA TRBV7-9 few CASSLGQVTGLSTYEQYF TGTGCCAGCAGCTTAGGCCAGGTGACTGGTCTCTCTACCTACGAGCAGTACTTC
TRBJ2-3 TRBD2 TRBV7-2 many CASSFRTSGSYADTQYF TGTGCCAGCAGCTTTCGGACTAGCGGGAGTTATGCAGATACGCAGTATTTT
TRBJ2-7 TRBD2 TRBV6-1 many CASSEEVGLAEYEQYF TGTGCCAGCAGTGAAGAGGTGGGACTAGCGGAGTACGAGCAGTACTTC
TRBJ2-1 TRBD2 TRBV6-6 many CASRRTSGATSSYNEQFF TGTGCCAGCAGAAGGACTAGCGGGGCTACCTCCTCCTACAATGAGCAGTTCTTC
TRBJ1-5 NA TRBV4-3 NA CASSQGYREVNQPQHF TGCGCCAGCAGCCAAGGATACCGGGAGGTAAATCAGCCCCAGCATTTT
TRBJ1-6 NA TRBV11-2 medium-sized CASSFQQGRNSPLHF TGTGCCAGCAGCTTCCAGCAGGGGAGAAATTCACCCCTCCACTTT
TRBJ1-1 NA TRBV5-4 many CASSVDYGNTEAFF TGTGCCAGCAGCGTCGACTACGGGAACACTGAAGCTTTCTTT
TRBJ2-1 NA TRBV7-7 many CASSLGASGNEQFF TGTGCCAGCAGCTTGGGGGCTAGCGGCAATGAGCAGTTCTTC
TRBJ1-1 NA TRBV20-1 few CSASHLTNTEAFF TGCAGTGCTAGTCACCTGACCAACACTGAAGCTTTCTTT
TRBJ1-6 NA TRBV2 NA CASSEGARRHNSPLHF TGTGCCAGCAGTGAAGGCGCAAGACGGCATAATTCACCCCTCCACTTT
TRBJ2-7 NA TRBV29-1 many CSAAAGASGYEQYF TGCAGCGCGGCGGCGGGGGCTTCTGGGTACGAGCAGTACTTC
TRBJ1-4 NA TRBV6-5 many CASRPIPGREKLFF TGTGCCAGCAGGCCCATTCCGGGGAGGGAAAAACTGTTTTTT
TRBJ1-1 NA TRBV4-3 many CASSPTWLGSYTEAFF TGCGCCAGCAGCCCTACTTGGCTGGGGTCGTACACTGAAGCTTTCTTT
TRBJ1-1 NA TRBV28 NA CASSLTQPSTEAFF TGTGCCAGCAGTTTGACCCAACCGAGTACTGAAGCTTTCTTT
TRBJ1-2 NA TRBV6-6 many CASRKGEVPYGYTF TGTGCCAGCAGGAAAGGGGAAGTACCCTATGGCTACACCTTC
TRBJ2-3 NA TRBV5-1 many CASSLAGQGGDTQYF TGCGCCAGCAGCTTGGCCGGCCAGGGGGGAGATACGCAGTATTTT
TRBJ1-6 TRBD1 TRBV25-1 many CASSNTRTGYNSPLHF TGTGCCAGCAGCAACACCCGGACAGGCTATAATTCACCCCTCCACTTT
TRBJ2-3 TRBD2 TRBV7-9 NA CASSLGLAGTADTQYF TGTGCCAGCAGCTTAGGCCTAGCGGGTACGGCAGATACGCAGTATTTT
TRBJ2-2 NA TRBV11-2 few CASSRGVVRGTGELFF TGTGCCAGCAGCCGGGGGGTTGTCAGGGGCACCGGGGAGCTGTTTTTT
TRBJ1-5 NA TRBV7-9 NA CASSLGIGSNQPQHF TGTGCCAGCAGCTTAGGCATTGGTAGCAATCAGCCCCAGCATTTT
TRBJ2-2 TRBD2 TRBV24-1 NA CATSDPRGAGELFF TGTGCCACCAGTGATCCGCGGGGGGCCGGGGAGCTGTTTTTT
TRBJ1-1 NA TRBV7-9 many CASSLGFPGDMNTEAFF TGTGCCAGCAGCCTTGGTTTCCCAGGGGACATGAACACTGAAGCTTTCTTT
TRBJ2-7 TRBD1 TRBV15 many CATSTRQGPSGEQYF TGTGCCACCAGCACCAGACAGGGGCCGTCTGGGGAGCAGTACTTC
TRBJ1-3 NA TRBV7-3 NA CASSLFSGNTIYF TGTGCCAGCAGCCTATTCTCTGGAAACACCATATATTTT
TRBJ2-7 NA TRBV10-2 many CASSEHFDYSYEQYF TGCGCCAGCAGTGAGCACTTTGACTACTCCTACGAGCAGTACTTC
TRBJ2-7 NA TRBV6-2/TRBV6-3 NA CASSPPLISSYEQYF TGTGCCAGCAGTCCGCCGCTTATAAGCTCCTACGAGCAGTACTTC
TRBJ2-1 TRBD2 TRBV9 many CASSASGTSGRTRSYNEQFF TGTGCCAGCAGCGCGTCGGGGACTAGCGGGAGGACCCGGTCCTACAATGAGCAGTTCTTC
TRBJ2-2 NA TRBV10-3 NA CATVSGATGELFF TGTGCCACCGTTAGCGGAGCCACCGGGGAGCTGTTTTTT
TRBJ2-3 TRBD1 TRBV24-1 many CATAIPGTGTDTQYF TGTGCCACCGCGATACCCGGGACAGGGACAGATACGCAGTATTTT
TRBJ2-7 TRBD2 TRBV15 many CATSTRYLREPSPNIYEQYF TGTGCCACCAGCACTAGGTACTTGCGGGAGCCATCCCCCAACATCTACGAGCAGTACTTC
TRBJ1-1 TRBD1 TRBV20-1 NA CSASAGTGGTEAFF TGCAGTGCTAGCGCCGGGACAGGAGGAACTGAAGCTTTCTTT
TRBJ2-5 NA TRBV5-8 few CATTPRRETQYF TGTGCCACCACACCCCGCCGAGAGACCCAGTACTTC
TRBJ1-4 NA TRBV10-2 many CASSGDSATNEKLFF TGCGCCAGCAGTGGAGATAGTGCAACTAATGAAAAACTGTTTTTT